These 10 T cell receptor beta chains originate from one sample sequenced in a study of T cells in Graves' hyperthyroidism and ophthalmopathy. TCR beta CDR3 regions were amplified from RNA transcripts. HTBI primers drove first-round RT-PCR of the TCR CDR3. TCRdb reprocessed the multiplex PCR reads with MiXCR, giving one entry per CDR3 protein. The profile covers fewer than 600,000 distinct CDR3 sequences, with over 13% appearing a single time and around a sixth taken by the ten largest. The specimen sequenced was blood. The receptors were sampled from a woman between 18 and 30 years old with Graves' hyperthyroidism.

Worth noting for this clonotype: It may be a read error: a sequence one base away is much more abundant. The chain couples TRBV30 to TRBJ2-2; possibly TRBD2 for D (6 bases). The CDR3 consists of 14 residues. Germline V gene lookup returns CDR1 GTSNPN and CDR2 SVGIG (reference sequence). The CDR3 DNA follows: TGTGCCTCCGGGAGTAGGCCGAACACCGGGGAGCCGTTTTTT. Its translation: CASGSRPNTGEPFF. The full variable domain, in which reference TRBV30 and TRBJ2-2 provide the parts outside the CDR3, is SQTIHQWPATLVQPVGSPLSLECTVEGTSNPNLYWYRQAAGRGLQLLFYSVGIGQISSEVPQNLSASRPQDRQFILSSKKLLLSDSGFYLCASGSRPNTGEPFFGEGSRLTVL.

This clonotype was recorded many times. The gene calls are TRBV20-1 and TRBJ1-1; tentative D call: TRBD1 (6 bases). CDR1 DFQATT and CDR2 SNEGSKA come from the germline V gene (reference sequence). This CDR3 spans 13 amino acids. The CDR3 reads CSRSSEQGRGAFF. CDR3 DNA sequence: TGCAGCCGGTCATCGGAACAGGGAAGGGGAGCTTTCTTT.

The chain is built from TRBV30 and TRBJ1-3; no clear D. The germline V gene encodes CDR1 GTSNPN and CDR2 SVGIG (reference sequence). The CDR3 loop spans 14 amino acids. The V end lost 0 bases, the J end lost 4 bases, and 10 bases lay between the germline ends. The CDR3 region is CAWSVGLGGNTIYF. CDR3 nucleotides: TGTGCCTGGAGTGTAGGTTTAGGCGGAAACACCATATATTTT.

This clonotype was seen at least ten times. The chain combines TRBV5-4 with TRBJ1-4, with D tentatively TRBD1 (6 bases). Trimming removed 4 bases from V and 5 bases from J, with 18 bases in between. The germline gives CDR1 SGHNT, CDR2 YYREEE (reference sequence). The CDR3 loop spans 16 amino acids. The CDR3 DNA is TGTGCCAGCAGCCCGTCCGGGGGGCGGGGGAATGAAAAACTGTTTTTT. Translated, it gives CASSPSGGRGNEKLFF.

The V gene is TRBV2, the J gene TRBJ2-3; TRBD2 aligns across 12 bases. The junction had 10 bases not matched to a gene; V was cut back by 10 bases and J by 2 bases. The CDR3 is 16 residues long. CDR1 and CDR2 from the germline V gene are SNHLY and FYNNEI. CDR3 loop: CATGWASGRATDTQYF. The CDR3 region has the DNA TGTGCCACCGGGTGGGCTAGCGGGAGGGCCACAGATACGCAGTATTTT.

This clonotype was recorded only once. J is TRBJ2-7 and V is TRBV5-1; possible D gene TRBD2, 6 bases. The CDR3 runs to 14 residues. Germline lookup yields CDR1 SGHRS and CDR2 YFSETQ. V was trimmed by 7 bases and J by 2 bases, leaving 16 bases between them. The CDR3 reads CASRYRDSTYEQYV. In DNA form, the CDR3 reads TGCGCCAGCCGGTACCGGGACTCAACCTACGAGCAGTACGTC.

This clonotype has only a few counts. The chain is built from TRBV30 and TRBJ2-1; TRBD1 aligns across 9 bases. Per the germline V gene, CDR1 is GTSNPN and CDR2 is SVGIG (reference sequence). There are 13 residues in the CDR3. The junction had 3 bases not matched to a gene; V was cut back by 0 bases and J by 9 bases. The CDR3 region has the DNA TGTGCCTGGAGTGTAGAGACAGGGGGTGAGCAGTTCTTC. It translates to CAWSVETGGEQFF.

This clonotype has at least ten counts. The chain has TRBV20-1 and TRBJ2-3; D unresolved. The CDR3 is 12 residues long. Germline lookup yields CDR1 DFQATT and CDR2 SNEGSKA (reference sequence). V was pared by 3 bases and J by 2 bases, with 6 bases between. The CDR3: CSARGFTDTQYF. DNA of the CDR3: TGCAGTGCTAGGGGTTTCACAGATACGCAGTATTTT.

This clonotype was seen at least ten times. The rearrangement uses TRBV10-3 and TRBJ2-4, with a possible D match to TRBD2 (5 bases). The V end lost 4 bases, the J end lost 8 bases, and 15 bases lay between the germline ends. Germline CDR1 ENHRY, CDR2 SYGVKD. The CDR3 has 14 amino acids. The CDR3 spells CAISGGGSIDIQYF. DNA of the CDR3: TGTGCCATCAGTGGTGGAGGTAGTATTGACATTCAGTACTTC.

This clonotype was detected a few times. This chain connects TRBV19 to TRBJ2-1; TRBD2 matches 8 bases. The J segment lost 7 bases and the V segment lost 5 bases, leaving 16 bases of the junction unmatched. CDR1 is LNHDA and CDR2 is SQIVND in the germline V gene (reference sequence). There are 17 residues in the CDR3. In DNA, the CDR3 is TGTGCCAGTAGTCGGCCCCCGGGACTAGGGGTTTTTAATGAGCAGTTCTTC. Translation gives CASSRPPGLGVFNEQFF.